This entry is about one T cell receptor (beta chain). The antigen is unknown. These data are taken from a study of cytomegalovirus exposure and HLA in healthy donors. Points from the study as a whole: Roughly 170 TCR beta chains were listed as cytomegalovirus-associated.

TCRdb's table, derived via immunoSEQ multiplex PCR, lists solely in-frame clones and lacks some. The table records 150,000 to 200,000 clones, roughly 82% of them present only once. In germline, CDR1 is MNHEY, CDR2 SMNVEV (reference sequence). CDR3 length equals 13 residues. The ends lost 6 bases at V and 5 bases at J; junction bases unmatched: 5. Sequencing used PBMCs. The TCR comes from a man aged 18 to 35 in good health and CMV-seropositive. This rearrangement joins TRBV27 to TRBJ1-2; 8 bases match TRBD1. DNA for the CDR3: TGTGCCAGCAGCTGGGACAGGTCTTATGGCTACACCTTC. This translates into CASSWDRSYGYTF.